Many counts were recorded for the clone carrying this TCR beta chain. Its antigen is unknown. This CDR3 spans 15 amino acids. V dropped 5 bases and J dropped 2; count of bases not matched to a gene: 5. Germline V CDR1 and CDR2: SEHNR, FQNEAQ (reference sequence). The data belong to a study of naive and memory T cell subsets. Two oligonucleotides, mixed equimolar, formed the beta constant-region primer covering TRBC1 and TRBC2. Nested alpha and beta constant-region primers with the SP2 primer drove four PCR rounds on ligated cDNA. A single record per CDR3 protein comes from TCRdb applying MiXCR to the UMI-ligation and nested PCR reads. The sample contains around 160,000 distinct CDR3 sequences, under 25% of which appear only once. Cells stained for CD3, CD4, CD8, CD45RA and CD27 were sorted into four subsets. Overall study findings and caveats: Clonotypes here are unpaired alpha or beta chain sequences. A few larger clonotypes appeared in naive repertoires, especially CD8, possibly memory cells re-expressing CD45RA. From naive to CM, EM and EMRA, diversity decreased and Gini increased. Findings for naive and memory subsets could not be checked against ground truth.

The genes are TRBV7-9 and TRBJ2-3; 9 bases fit TRBD2. The TCR originated in a human donor in good health. Input material: naive CD4+ T cells from blood. The CDR3 is CASSGTSGHTDTQYF. In DNA form, the CDR3 reads TGTGCCAGCAGCGGTACTAGCGGGCACACAGATACGCAGTATTTT.